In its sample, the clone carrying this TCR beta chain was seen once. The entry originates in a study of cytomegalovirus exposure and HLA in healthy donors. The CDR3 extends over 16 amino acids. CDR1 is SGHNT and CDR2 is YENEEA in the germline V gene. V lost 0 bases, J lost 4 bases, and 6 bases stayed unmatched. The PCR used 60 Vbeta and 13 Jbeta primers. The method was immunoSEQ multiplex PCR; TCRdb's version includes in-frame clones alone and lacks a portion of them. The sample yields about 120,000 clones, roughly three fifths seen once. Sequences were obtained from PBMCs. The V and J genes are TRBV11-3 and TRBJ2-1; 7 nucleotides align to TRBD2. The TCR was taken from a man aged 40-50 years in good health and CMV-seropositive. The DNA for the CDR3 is TGTGCCAGCAGCTTAGAAAGCGGGGTTCTGTACAATGAGCAGTTCTTC. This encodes CASSLESGVLYNEQFF.